This entry lists 9 T cell receptor beta chains sequenced from one sample in a study of chemoradiotherapy in HPV16-positive cancers. Data came from immunoSEQ multiplex PCR; TCRdb stores just in-frame clones and leaves some out. The table has 7,000 or so clones, approximately 88% seen once. This sample was obtained from a patient who underwent chemoradiotherapy. These receptors were collected from a human donor with HPV-associated anogenital cancer.

The rearrangement links TRBV7-3 to TRBJ1-2; 7 positions match TRBD1. Germline loops: CDR1 SGHTA, CDR2 FQGTGA. Trimming removed 3 bases from V and 0 bases from J; junction bases left unmatched: 10. The CDR3 covers 17 residues. The CDR3 nucleotides are TGTGCCAGCAGCTTTCGGCTGGAGGGGACAGCTAACTATGGCTACACCTTC. Its translation: CASSFRLEGTANYGYTF.

The chain links TRBV19 to TRBJ2-5, with TRBD2 matching over 8 bases. Germline-derived CDR1 and CDR2 are LNHDA and SQIVND (reference sequence). The junction had 7 bases not matched to a gene; V was cut back by 6 bases and J by 4 bases. This CDR3 has 14 residues. CDR3 sequence (DNA): TGTGCCAGTAGCCCAGCGGGAGTAATAGAGACCCAGTACTTC. It codes for CASSPAGVIETQYF.

This clone has just one count. The chain joins TRBV7-9 to TRBJ2-7, with 11 bases matching TRBD2. CDR3 size: 16 residues. Germline loops: CDR1 SEHNR, CDR2 FQNEAQ (reference sequence). Trimming at V came to 5 bases and at J to 3 bases, leaving 9 bases not matched to a gene. CDR3 nucleotide sequence: TGTGCCAGCAGCGGCCTTGGACTAGCGGGTAGCTACGAGCAGTACTTC. This encodes CASSGLGLAGSYEQYF.

The rearrangement joins TRBV7-2 to TRBJ1-2; 7 bases agree with TRBD1. The trim removed 0 bases at V and 4 bases at J, leaving 5 bases unmatched. The CDR3 contains 15 residues. Germline V gene lookup returns CDR1 SGHTA and CDR2 FQGNSA. CDR3 loop: CASSLAGQDRYGYTF. CDR3 nucleotide sequence: TGTGCCAGCAGCTTAGCAGGACAGGACCGCTATGGCTACACCTTC.

J is TRBJ2-1 and V is TRBV2; D gene uncertain. Germline lookup yields CDR1 SNHLY and CDR2 FYNNEI. V lost 1 base to trimming and J lost 9 bases, with 7 bases between them. CDR3 size: 12 residues. CDR3: CASSEGLGEQFF. The CDR3 bases are TGTGCCAGCAGTGAAGGGTTGGGTGAGCAGTTCTTC.

J is TRBJ1-4 and V is TRBV4-1; weak D call: TRBD1 (5 bases). CDR1 and CDR2 (germline): MGHRA, YSYEKL. V was trimmed by 0 bases and J by 6 bases, leaving 17 bases between them. The CDR3 covers 17 residues. The CDR3 is CASSQDLGGRGDEKLFF. The CDR3 coding sequence is TGCGCCAGCAGCCAAGATCTCGGGGGTAGGGGTGATGAAAAACTGTTTTTT.

Here the CDR3 reads CASTRSNTEAFF. The CDR3 nucleotides are TGTGCCAGCACCAGGTCCAACACTGAAGCTTTCTTT. This rearrangement joins TRBV6-6 to TRBJ1-1; D is unclear. This CDR3 comprises 12 residues. Germline-derived CDR1 and CDR2 are MNHNY and SVGAGI (reference sequence). V dropped 7 bases and J dropped 2 bases, with 8 bases sitting between them.

This clone occurred once. The rearrangement links TRBV9 to TRBJ1-2, with 9 positions matching TRBD1. V dropped 0 bases and J dropped 6; count of bases not matched to a gene: 15. The CDR3 is 18 amino acids. Germline CDR1 and CDR2: SGDLS and YYNGEE. The CDR3 sequence is CASSVDPAYGTGSDGYTF. In DNA, the CDR3 is TGTGCCAGCAGCGTAGACCCTGCCTACGGGACAGGGTCGGATGGCTACACCTTC.

V usage is TRBV6-6 and J usage is TRBJ2-7, with D possibly being TRBD1 or TRBD2 (6 bases each). V was trimmed by 0 bases and J by 6 bases, leaving 18 bases between them. The germline gives CDR1 MNHNY, CDR2 SVGAGI (reference sequence). The CDR3 has 16 residues. The CDR3 spells CASSYSAGTGGPEQYF. In DNA, the CDR3 is TGTGCCAGCAGTTACTCGGCAGGGACTGGGGGGCCCGAGCAGTACTTC.